The T cell receptor beta chain described here comes from a study of tissue T cells after allogeneic stem cell transplantation. Documented time point: mouse harvest day 7 after allogeneic transplant. Tail vein injection delivered 10^7 T-cell-depleted bone marrow cells and 10^6 splenic CD5+ T cells. Tissues came from B6→BALB/c major-mismatch GVHD mice at day 7 or 14. Sequencing of TCRbeta CDR3 at survey depth gave sequences and template counts. Libraries were prepared by immunoSEQ multiplex PCR; TCRdb keeps only in-frame clonotypes and omits some of them. The sample gives some 6,600 clones, about 48% of which show up once; about 8% is in the top ten. The study's findings and limits: Only a limited share of tissue TCRs appeared in blood or spleen.

Remarks on this clone: Its target is not known. Germline and genes: mouse.

Sequenced: lymph node tissue. The source of this sequence is a female BALB/c mouse given C57BL/6 T cells with graft-versus-host disease after an allogeneic hematopoietic cell transplant.

CDR3 DNA (partial): TGTGCAAGCAGCTTACGGAACCAAGACACCCAGTAC. Translated, it gives CASSLRNQDTQY. The whole CDR3 sequence reads CASSLRNQDTQYF. This sequence joins TRBV16 and TRBJ2-5; D is unclear. The read falls 1 residue short of the CDR3 end, and the missing part is taken from the germline J gene. CDR1 is SGHSA, CDR2 FRNQAP, per germline. CDR3 length: 13 amino acids. V shed 2 bases and J shed 0 bases, with 3 bases lying between them. Drawing the rest from reference TRBV16 and TRBJ2-5, the complete variable domain is NAGVIQTPRHKVTGKGQEATLWCEPISGHSAVFWYRQTIVQGLEFLTYFRNQAPIDDSGMPKERFSAQMPNQSHSTLKIQSTQPQDSAVYLCASSLRNQDTQYFGPGTRLLVL.